This T cell receptor (beta chain) was profiled in a study of blood T cell repertoires in COVID-19. TCRdb's table, derived via immunoSEQ multiplex PCR, lists solely in-frame clones and lacks some. This table has tens of thousands of clones, roughly 85% appearing once. The receptor was isolated from a man aged 55-75 years with active or convalescent COVID-19. Sample: peripheral blood.

The DNA of the CDR3 is TGTGCCAGCAGCTTAACCGGGACAAGGGCTTTGGCTTTCTTT. Its translation: CASSLTGTRALAFF. The chain carries TRBV11-2 and TRBJ1-1; a weak D match, TRBD1 (6 bases). CDR3 length: 14 residues. Looked up from germline, CDR1 is SGHAT and CDR2 is FQNNGV. Trimming shortened V by 2 bases and J by 11 bases, and 18 bases separated the two germline ends.